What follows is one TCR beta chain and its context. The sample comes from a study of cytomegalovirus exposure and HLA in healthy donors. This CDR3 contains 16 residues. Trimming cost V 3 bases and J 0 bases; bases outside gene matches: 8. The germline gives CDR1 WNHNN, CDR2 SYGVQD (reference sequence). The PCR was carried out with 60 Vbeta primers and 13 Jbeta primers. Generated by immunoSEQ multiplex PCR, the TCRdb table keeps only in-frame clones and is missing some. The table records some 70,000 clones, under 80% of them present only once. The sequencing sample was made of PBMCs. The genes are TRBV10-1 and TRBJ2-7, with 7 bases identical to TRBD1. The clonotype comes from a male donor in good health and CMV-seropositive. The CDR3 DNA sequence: TGCGCCAGCAGTGAAACCCGGGACAGTTCCTCCTACGAGCAGTACTTC. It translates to CASSETRDSSSYEQYF.